What follows is one T cell receptor (beta chain) and its context. Its antigen is currently unknown. This sample was included in a study of T cell repertoires in cytomegalovirus infection. Study in general: Public TCR beta signatures marked donors with CMV infection and the matching HLA. Regarding the study as a whole: In two of eight donors, the top clonotype was HLA-C-restricted CMV-specific.

TCRdb analysed the reads with MiXCR anew, one entry per CDR3 protein. The table shows about a million distinct CDR3 sequences, with around 30% occurring only once. The CDR3 covers 18 residues. Trimming took 2 bases from V and 2 from J; bases not matched to a gene: 6. Germline CDR1 and CDR2: MNHNY and SVGAGI (reference sequence). This sequence was found in a human donor in good health (CMV status not recorded). Some clones in this sample may be carry-over from other donors' samples. The chain has TRBV6-6 and TRBJ2-2; TRBD1 agrees at 12 bases. Source: cultured CD8+ T cells from PBMCs, taken from culture after CMV antigen stimulation. CDR3 in amino acids: CASSYPPGTGGNTGELFF. The CDR3, as DNA: TGTGCCAGCAGTTACCCACCCGGGACAGGGGGCAACACCGGGGAGCTGTTTTTT.